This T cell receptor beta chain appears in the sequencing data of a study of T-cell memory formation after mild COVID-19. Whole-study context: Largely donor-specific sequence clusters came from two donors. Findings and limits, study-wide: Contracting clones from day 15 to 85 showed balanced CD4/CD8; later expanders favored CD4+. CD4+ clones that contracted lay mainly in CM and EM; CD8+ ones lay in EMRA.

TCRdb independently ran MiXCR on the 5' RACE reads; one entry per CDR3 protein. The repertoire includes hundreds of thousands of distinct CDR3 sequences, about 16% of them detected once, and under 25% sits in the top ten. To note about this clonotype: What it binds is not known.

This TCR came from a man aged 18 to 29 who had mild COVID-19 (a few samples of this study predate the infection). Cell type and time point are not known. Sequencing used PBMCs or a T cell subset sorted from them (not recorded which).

CDR3 protein: CASSLYGSGTGAEKLFF. DNA for the CDR3: TGTGCCAGCAGCCTATATGGGTCCGGGACAGGGGCTGAAAAACTGTTTTTT. The V and J genes are TRBV6-5 and TRBJ1-4; TRBD1 matches at 10 bases. Germline CDR1 and CDR2: MNHEY and SVGAGI. The CDR3 is 17 amino acids. Unmatched junction bases numbered 14, after V lost 6 bases and J lost 7 bases.